This T cell receptor beta chain was sequenced for a study of cytomegalovirus exposure and HLA in healthy donors. Study-level background: The use of the same platform for the approximately 130 validation repertoires and the 666 first-cohort repertoires was reported by a later analysis.

Clones were read by immunoSEQ multiplex PCR, and TCRdb kept only the in-frame ones, dropping some. The sample yields around 120,000 clones, approximately 87% seen once. V was pared by 7 bases and J by 4 bases, with 14 bases between. Looked up from germline, CDR1 is MNHEY and CDR2 is SVGAGI. The CDR3 has 15 amino acids. Study-wide results and caveats: Confirmation was obtained in vitro that three CMV-associated chains are specific for CMV antigens. Most TCR sequences proved rare, with some public TCRs found in many donors.

In its sample, this clone was seen a few times. Its specificity is unknown. The sequenced sample was PBMCs. This clonotype was obtained from a woman younger than 35 in good health and CMV-seropositive. This sequence joins TRBV6-5 and TRBJ1-6; a possible D gene is TRBD1 (5 bases). The CDR3: CASKSDRGYNSPLHF. Written as DNA, the CDR3 is TGTGCCAGCAAATCTGATCGGGGGTATAATTCACCCCTCCACTTT.